The 25 T cell receptor beta chains below all came from one sample that was sequenced in a study of blood T cell repertoires in COVID-19. TCRdb's table, derived via immunoSEQ multiplex PCR, lists solely in-frame clones and lacks some. Here the sample spans 400,000 or so clones, 70% to 90% being singletons. Sequencing input: PBMCs or T cells enriched from blood (not recorded which). The receptors were gathered from a middle-aged man in a cohort exposed to, infected with or recovered from COVID-19 (not recorded which).

This rearrangement joins TRBV9 to TRBJ2-1, with 15 nucleotides matching TRBD2. The CDR3 is made up of 17 amino acids. CDR1 is SGDLS and CDR2 is YYNGEE in the germline V gene. V lost 2 bases to trimming and J lost 7 bases; unmatched junction nucleotides: 7. The CDR3 sequence is CASSVQAGTSGGNEQFF. The CDR3, as DNA: TGTGCCAGCAGCGTCCAGGCCGGGACTAGCGGGGGGAATGAGCAGTTCTTC.

The rearrangement joins TRBV6-5 to TRBJ1-1; 8 nucleotides match TRBD1. CDR3 length equals 14 residues. Germline lookup yields CDR1 MNHEY and CDR2 SVGAGI. Unmatched junction bases numbered 5, after V lost 6 bases and J lost 2 bases. The CDR3 sequence is CASRTQGGNTEAFF. CDR3 coding DNA: TGTGCCAGCAGAACACAGGGGGGAAACACTGAAGCTTTCTTT.

The rearrangement links TRBV7-9 to TRBJ1-5; D perhaps matches TRBD1 (6 bases). Between the trimmed V and J ends, which lost 5 bases and 0 bases, there was a span of 11 bases. The CDR3 has 15 residues. Germline-derived CDR1 and CDR2 are SEHNR and FQNEAQ (reference sequence). Written as DNA, the CDR3 is TGTGCCAGCAGCAAAGGGGGGGATAGCAATCAGCCCCAGCATTTT. Translated: CASSKGGDSNQPQHF.

This sequence joins TRBV27 and TRBJ2-3, with 9 bases matching TRBD1. Germline-derived CDR1 and CDR2 are MNHEY and SMNVEV (reference sequence). V shed 5 bases and J 4 bases; nucleotides not matched to a gene: 13. This CDR3 region has 17 residues. Here the CDR3 reads CASSPPSDRGMPDTQYF. The CDR3 bases are TGTGCCAGCAGTCCACCCTCGGACAGGGGAATGCCAGATACGCAGTATTTT.

This clone has just one count. The chain is built from TRBV7-9 and TRBJ2-1; the match to TRBD2 covers 8 bases. The CDR3 contains 14 residues. Per the germline V gene, CDR1 is SEHNR and CDR2 is FQNEAQ (reference sequence). V dropped 3 bases and J dropped 7; count of bases not matched to a gene: 5. For the CDR3, the DNA is TGTGCCAGCAGCTTCGGACTAGCACTGAATGAGCAGTTCTTC. It is translated as CASSFGLALNEQFF.

V gene TRBV7-9 combines with J gene TRBJ2-7; TRBD2 agrees at 9 bases. The germline CDR1 and CDR2 sequences are SEHNR and FQNEAQ (reference sequence). V gave up 4 bases and J gave up 2 bases; unmatched junction bases: 6. The CDR3 spans 15 residues. This chain's CDR3 is CASSSQAGGPYEQYF. As DNA, the CDR3 is TGTGCCAGCAGCTCCCAAGCGGGAGGCCCCTACGAGCAGTACTTC.

The chain joins TRBV12-2 to TRBJ2-1; no DNA check was done on the table's D call, TRBD2. TRBV12-2 is labeled a pseudogene. The CDR3 contains 18 residues. The DNA for the CDR3 is TGTGCAAGTCGCTTAGAAATACTAGCGGGAGGACCTTACAATGAGCAGTTCTTC. It specifies CASRLEILAGGPYNEQFF.

In its sample, this clone was seen once. The J gene is TRBJ2-1, the V gene TRBV19, with 10 bases that match TRBD2. J lost 2 bases, V lost 5 bases, and 3 bases had no gene match. The length of the CDR3 is 15 residues. Germline lookup yields CDR1 LNHDA and CDR2 SQIVND (reference sequence). CDR3 nucleotide sequence: TGTGCCAGTAGTCGAGGGACTAGCGCCTACAATGAGCAGTTCTTC. Its translation is CASSRGTSAYNEQFF.

This chain uses TRBV18 with TRBJ2-2, with TRBD2 identical over 9 bases. The CDR3 has 16 amino acids. V shed 3 bases, J shed 4 bases, and the junction held 6 bases outside the gene matches. CDR1 KGHSH and CDR2 LQKENI come from the germline V gene. The DNA for the CDR3 is TGTGCCAGCTCACCGGCGGGAGGGCCTAGCACCGGGGAGCTGTTTTTT. As protein: CASSPAGGPSTGELFF.

The V call is TRBV12-5, the J call TRBJ1-5, with 9 bases lining up with TRBD1. Germline values: CDR1 LGHNT, CDR2 FRNRAP. J gave up 6 bases and V 1 base, and 16 bases lay outside the gene matches. CDR3 length: 19 amino acids. CDR3 amino acids: CASGLGTDRGGSLAQPQHF. The CDR3 DNA follows: TGTGCTAGTGGTTTGGGGACAGACAGGGGGGGGAGTCTGGCTCAGCCCCAGCATTTT.

This chain uses TRBV30 with TRBJ2-7; 8 bases match TRBD2. This CDR3 has 14 amino acids. After removal of 6 bases from V and 0 bases from J, the junction contained 7 bases not matched to a gene. Per the germline V gene, CDR1 is GTSNPN and CDR2 is SVGIG (reference sequence). CDR3 residues: CACQSGTSSYEQYF. CDR3 DNA sequence: TGTGCCTGCCAGAGTGGGACTAGCTCCTACGAGCAGTACTTC.

The chain joins TRBV15 to TRBJ2-7; no clear D. Trimming took 0 bases from V and 5 from J, leaving 11 bases between them. Germline V lookup: CDR1 LNHNV, CDR2 YYDKDF (reference sequence). The CDR3 extends over 14 amino acids. The CDR3 bases are TGTGCCACCAGCAGAGATCTTGTAGACAACGAGCAGTACTTC. Residues: CATSRDLVDNEQYF.

The genes are TRBV6-5 and TRBJ1-3; 9 bases are shared with TRBD1. J lost 3 bases, V lost 7 bases, and 7 bases had no gene match. Germline V gene data show CDR1 as MNHEY and CDR2 as SVGAGI. The CDR3 length is 15 residues. The CDR3 sequence: CASIQGQGIGNTIYF. Here the CDR3 DNA reads TGTGCCAGCATCCAGGGACAGGGTATTGGAAACACCATATATTTT.

The chain joins TRBV19 to TRBJ2-7; 8 bases align to TRBD2. This CDR3 is 13 amino acids long. The germline gives CDR1 LNHDA, CDR2 SQIVND (reference sequence). The trim removed 6 bases at V and 2 bases at J, leaving 3 bases unmatched. The CDR3 loop is CASRGGRTYEQYF. The DNA for the CDR3 is TGTGCCAGTAGAGGCGGGAGGACCTACGAGCAGTACTTC.

As for this clone: Other DNA sequences within the sample encode an identical CDR3. This chain joins TRBV7-9 and TRBJ2-7; D might be TRBD1 (5 bases). Germline assignment: CDR1 SEHNR and CDR2 FQNEAQ (reference sequence). There are 14 residues in the CDR3. V lost 2 bases to trimming and J lost 1 base, with 9 bases between them. CDR3 region: CASSLQGISYEQYF. CDR3 sequence (DNA): TGTGCCAGCAGCTTACAGGGAATTTCCTACGAGCAGTACTTC.

This clone is a singleton in its sample. The chain combines TRBV18 with TRBJ2-3, with D possibly being TRBD2 (5 bases). This CDR3 has 17 amino acids. The V end was cut by 5 bases, the J end by 10 bases, with 28 bases between. Germline V gene data show CDR1 as KGHSH and CDR2 as LQKENI. The CDR3 sequence is CASSGWGDSHFQRPQYF. The CDR3 coding sequence is TGTGCCAGCTCAGGGTGGGGAGACTCCCATTTCCAGAGGCCGCAGTATTTT.

The chain recombines TRBV7-2 with TRBJ2-1; unclear D gene. Between the trimmed V and J ends, which lost 4 bases and 0 bases, there was a span of 10 bases. In germline, CDR1 is SGHTA, CDR2 FQGNSA. The CDR3 is 15 amino acids. The CDR3 nucleotides read TGTGCCAGCAGCTCGATGAGAAGCTCCTACAATGAGCAGTTCTTC. It encodes CASSSMRSSYNEQFF.

The chain has TRBV19 and TRBJ2-2; perhaps TRBD1 as D (5 bases). The ends were cut back, 3 bases at V and 5 bases at J, with 10 bases in the middle. This CDR3 has 14 amino acids. CDR1 is LNHDA, CDR2 SQIVND, per germline (reference sequence). This chain's CDR3 is CASSIREWTGELFF. Written as DNA, the CDR3 is TGTGCCAGTAGTATCAGGGAATGGACCGGGGAGCTGTTTTTT. Full variable domain (rest looked up from reference TRBV19 and TRBJ2-2): DGGITQSPKYLFRKEGQNVTLSCEQNLNHDAMYWYRQDPGQGLRLIYYSQIVNDFQKGDIAEGYSVSREKKESFPLTVTSAQKNPTAFYLCASSIREWTGELFFGEGSRLTVL.

The V call is TRBV2, the J call TRBJ1-1, with TRBD1 matching 8 bases. V lost 6 bases and J lost 9; bases outside the gene matches: 9. The germline V gene encodes CDR1 SNHLY and CDR2 FYNNEI. The CDR3 runs to 13 residues. CDR3 DNA sequence: TGTGCCAGCAGCCCTACCCGGACAGGGAAAGCTTTCTTT. Translation: CASSPTRTGKAFF.

V usage is TRBV27 and J usage is TRBJ1-1, with 8 bases identical to TRBD1. The V gene end was trimmed by 1 base and the J gene end by 9 bases; junction bases not matched to a gene: 10. Per germline, CDR1 MNHEY and CDR2 SMNVEV (reference sequence). The CDR3 is made up of 15 amino acids. CDR3 nucleotide sequence: TGTGCCAGCAGTTTATTGGGAACAGGGGGGGGACAAGCTTTCTTT. It specifies CASSLLGTGGGQAFF.

This clone has more than one count but fewer than ten. The CDR3 DNA reads as TGTGCCAGCAGGTGGCAGGCCCTGAACACTGAAGCTTTCTTT. It encodes CASRWQALNTEAFF. The V gene is TRBV2, the J gene TRBJ1-1; D remains ambiguous. The CDR3 length is 14 residues. Between the trimmed V and J ends, which lost 6 bases and 0 bases, there was a span of 11 bases. Per germline, CDR1 SNHLY and CDR2 FYNNEI.

V is TRBV5-1 and J is TRBJ2-1, with no clear D. CDR1 SGHRS and CDR2 YFSETQ come from the germline V gene. V was trimmed by 2 bases and J by 10 bases, leaving 13 bases between them. CDR3 size: 13 residues. Here the CDR3 DNA reads TGCGCCAGCAGCTTTTTCTCTACCCCGGAGCAGTTCTTC. Its translation is CASSFFSTPEQFF.

The chain joins TRBV19 to TRBJ1-3; D not resolved. V lost 7 bases and J lost 1, with 8 bases in between. This CDR3 has 13 residues. Germline CDR1 LNHDA, CDR2 SQIVND (reference sequence). The CDR3 DNA is TGTGCCAGTACCACAGCTTCTGGAAACACCATATATTTT. Amino acids: CASTTASGNTIYF.

The genes are TRBV25-1 and TRBJ1-1; D is undetermined. In germline, CDR1 is MGHDK, CDR2 SYGVNS. The CDR3 is 14 residues long. V was pared by 2 bases and J by 4 bases, with 11 bases between. The CDR3 nucleotides are TGTGCCAGCAGTGAAGGGCCTACGGTCACTGAAGCTTTCTTT. It translates to CASSEGPTVTEAFF.

This clone was recorded once. The V call is TRBV14, the J call TRBJ2-7, with a tentative D call TRBD2 (5 bases). Germline assignment: CDR1 SGHDN and CDR2 FVKESK. The CDR3 totals 15 residues. V was clipped by 1 base and J by 4 bases, with 14 bases between them. The CDR3 loop is CASSQVSSRGYEQYF. The CDR3 DNA reads TGTGCCAGCAGCCAAGTGTCTAGCCGAGGTTACGAGCAGTACTTC.